Presented here are 27 T cell receptor beta chains from one specimen sequenced in a study of OX40 agonist ivuxolimab in advanced cancers. Profiling relied on immunoSEQ multiplex PCR, and the TCRdb table lists in-frame clones only, not all of them. The profile shows some 43,000 clones, more than 75% of them singletons. This specimen consisted of CD4+ or CD8+ T cells sorted from blood, obtained in a trial of the OX40 agonist ivuxolimab. These receptors all stem from an adult with an advanced solid tumor such as melanoma, head and neck, liver or kidney cancer.

The chain recombines TRBV10-3 with TRBJ2-1, with D possibly being TRBD2 (5 bases). The CDR3 loop spans 17 amino acids. Looked up from germline, CDR1 is ENHRY and CDR2 is SYGVKD. The ends were cut back, 5 bases at V and 0 bases at J, with 17 bases in the middle. CDR3 sequence: CAISLSMGVNSYNEQFF. In DNA form, the CDR3 reads TGTGCCATCAGTCTCTCGATGGGAGTGAACTCCTACAATGAGCAGTTCTTC.

This chain uses TRBV9 with TRBJ2-2, with 8 bases matching TRBD2. The CDR3 covers 18 residues. Germline V lookup: CDR1 SGDLS, CDR2 YYNGEE. V lost 0 bases, J lost 7 bases, and 14 bases stayed unmatched. The CDR3 reads CASSVEGDSGVLGGELFF. The CDR3 DNA reads TGTGCCAGCAGCGTAGAAGGAGATAGCGGGGTTTTGGGCGGGGAGCTGTTTTTT. The variable domain in full, with the rest retrieved from reference TRBV9 and TRBJ2-2, is DSGVTQTPKHLITATGQRVTLRCSPRSGDLSVYWYQQSLDQGLQFLIQYYNGEERAKGNILERFSAQQFPDLHSELNLSSLELGDSALYFCASSVEGDSGVLGGELFFGEGSRLTVL.

The genes are TRBV7-9 and TRBJ2-2; D may match TRBD1 or TRBD2 (5 bases each). V lost 4 bases and J lost 10, with 10 bases in between. Germline CDR1 is SEHNR and CDR2 is FQNEAQ (reference sequence). CDR3 size: 12 residues. The CDR3 coding sequence is TGTGCCAGCAGCTCGGGGCAGCCGGAGCTGTTTTTT. As protein: CASSSGQPELFF.

This chain connects TRBV4-1 to TRBJ2-7, with D unresolved. This CDR3 is built from 14 residues. V lost 4 bases and J 4 bases, leaving 14 bases between the germline ends. The V gene's germline CDR1 is MGHRA and CDR2 YSYEKL. CDR3 region: CASSLELKGYEQYF. DNA for the CDR3: TGCGCCAGCAGCCTTGAGCTCAAAGGATACGAGCAGTACTTC.

The chain employs TRBV5-5 and TRBJ2-7; D gene ambiguous. CDR1 and CDR2 (germline): SGHKS, YYEKEE (reference sequence). V was shortened by 0 bases and J by 4 bases, with 5 bases between the two germline ends. This CDR3 is 12 amino acids long. The CDR3 loop reads CASSLVGYEQYF. The CDR3 nucleotides read TGTGCCAGCAGCTTGGTGGGGTACGAGCAGTACTTC.

The chain recombines TRBV4-2 with TRBJ1-5; D gene unclear. The CDR3 extends over 13 amino acids. Germline loops: CDR1 LGHNA, CDR2 YNFKEQ. The V end lost 1 base, the J end lost 3 bases, and 4 bases lay between the germline ends. The CDR3 region has the DNA TGTGCCAGCAGCCAAGGGTACAATCAGCCCCAGCATTTT. Its translation: CASSQGYNQPQHF.

V usage is TRBV27 and J usage is TRBJ2-1; D may be TRBD1 (5 bases). The CDR3 spans 14 residues. Looked up from germline, CDR1 is MNHEY and CDR2 is SMNVEV (reference sequence). V was trimmed by 5 bases and J by 4 bases, leaving 12 bases between them. The CDR3 protein is CASSQQGHYNEQFF. The CDR3 nucleotides are TGTGCCAGCAGTCAGCAGGGCCATTACAATGAGCAGTTCTTC.

V is TRBV6-5 and J is TRBJ2-3, with a weak D call TRBD2 (6 bases). The germline V and J ends were trimmed by 6 bases and 1 base, with 8 bases remaining between them. The CDR3 consists of 13 residues. Germline CDR1 and CDR2: MNHEY and SVGAGI. Here the CDR3 DNA reads TGTGCCAGCAGCCCGGGGGGCACAGATACGCAGTATTTT. Protein: CASSPGGTDTQYF.

This clone was seen just once. The gene calls are TRBV11-2 and TRBJ2-3; 10 bases agree with TRBD2. Germline CDR1 SGHAT, CDR2 FQNNGV. Losses at the gene ends were 5 bases for V and 8 bases for J; bases not matched to a gene: 7. The CDR3 has 14 residues. The chain's CDR3 is CASSGSGRAGTQYF. The CDR3, as DNA: TGTGCCAGCAGCGGAAGCGGGAGGGCGGGTACGCAGTATTTT.

This clone has only one observation. V usage is TRBV7-9 and J usage is TRBJ2-5, with 10 bases that match TRBD1. Germline CDR1 and CDR2: SEHNR and FQNEAQ (reference sequence). The CDR3 extends over 14 amino acids. The V gene end was trimmed by 5 bases and the J gene end by 5 bases; junction bases not matched to a gene: 5. CDR3 DNA: TGTGCCAGCAGCCCCGGGACAGGGGTCGAGACCCAGTACTTC. Its translation is CASSPGTGVETQYF.

The DNA for the CDR3 is TGTGCCAGCAGCTCGTCGGGACAGGGTTTTTCCTATAATTCACCCCTCCACTTT. As protein: CASSSSGQGFSYNSPLHF. The chain joins TRBV7-2 to TRBJ1-6, with 9 bases fitting TRBD1. Per the germline V gene, CDR1 is SGHTA and CDR2 is FQGNSA. V lost 4 bases and J lost 1; bases outside the gene matches: 8. The CDR3 has 18 amino acids.

By share of the sample, this clone is medium-sized. The rearrangement joins TRBV9 to TRBJ1-1; D gene ambiguous. Trimming stripped 1 base from V and 5 bases from J, with 9 bases between. CDR3 length equals 13 residues. The germline V gene encodes CDR1 SGDLS and CDR2 YYNGEE. CDR3 in amino acids: CASSVPGITEAFF. In DNA form, the CDR3 reads TGTGCCAGCAGCGTACCCGGGATAACTGAAGCTTTCTTT. Using reference TRBV9 and TRBJ1-1 for the parts outside the CDR3, the full variable domain is DSGVTQTPKHLITATGQRVTLRCSPRSGDLSVYWYQQSLDQGLQFLIQYYNGEERAKGNILERFSAQQFPDLHSELNLSSLELGDSALYFCASSVPGITEAFFGQGTRLTVV.

The rearrangement joins TRBV5-5 to TRBJ2-7, with a weak D call TRBD2 (5 bases). Germline-derived CDR1 and CDR2 are SGHKS and YYEKEE (reference sequence). This CDR3 is 15 amino acids long. The V gene lost 0 bases and the J gene lost 6 bases, with 16 bases spanning the gap. The CDR3 sequence is CASSLAGFLRGEQYF. The DNA for the CDR3 is TGTGCCAGCAGCTTGGCCGGGTTCCTACGGGGCGAGCAGTACTTC.

V usage is TRBV19 and J usage is TRBJ1-1; D is unclear. CDR3 size: 10 residues. V dropped 10 bases and J dropped 0 bases, with 3 bases sitting between them. Germline assignment: CDR1 LNHDA and CDR2 SQIVND (reference sequence). The CDR3 DNA follows: TGTGCCACCATGAACACTGAAGCTTTCTTT. Translated: CATMNTEAFF.

The chain links TRBV7-8 to TRBJ2-1, with 8 nucleotides matching TRBD2. Germline trimming cut 1 base from V and 4 bases from J; bases unmatched to any gene: 18. The CDR3 is made up of 20 amino acids. Germline assignment: CDR1 SGHVS and CDR2 FQNEAQ. CDR3 bases: TGTGCCAGCAGCTTAGTGAGAAGAGATGGACTAGCCAGGATGTACAATGAGCAGTTCTTC. It translates to CASSLVRRDGLARMYNEQFF.

This chain uses TRBV6-6 with TRBJ2-5, with no clear D. This CDR3 spans 14 amino acids. Trimming left V 0 bases short and J 1 base short, with 6 bases between. From germline, CDR1 is MNHNY and CDR2 SVGAGI (reference sequence). CDR3 sequence: CASSYSAAQETQYF. The CDR3 nucleotides are TGTGCCAGCAGTTACTCCGCGGCCCAAGAGACCCAGTACTTC.

CDR3: CASSAQGYPYEQYF. CDR3 DNA: TGTGCCAGCAGCGCACAGGGGTACCCCTACGAGCAGTACTTC. The rearrangement uses TRBV5-4 and TRBJ2-7, with 7 bases aligning to TRBD1. The CDR3 runs 14 residues. Losses at the gene ends were 4 bases for V and 2 bases for J; bases not matched to a gene: 6. CDR1 and CDR2 from the germline V gene are SGHNT and YYREEE (reference sequence).

This chain connects TRBV29-1 to TRBJ2-7; perhaps TRBD2 as D (6 bases). From germline, CDR1 is SQVTM and CDR2 ANQGSEA. The length of the CDR3 is 13 residues. V lost 6 bases, J lost 1 base, and 13 bases lay in between. This CDR3 reads CSVDSGGSYEQYF. In DNA, the CDR3 is TGCAGCGTCGATTCTGGGGGGTCCTACGAGCAGTACTTC.

This chain links TRBV4-3 with TRBJ1-1; maybe TRBD1 (6 bases). Trimming left V 6 bases short and J 4 bases short, with 15 bases between. Per the germline V gene, CDR1 is LGHNA and CDR2 is YSLEER. The CDR3 loop spans 14 amino acids. The CDR3 sequence: CASSIWGRVTEAFF. The CDR3 region has the DNA TGCGCCAGCAGTATCTGGGGGCGGGTCACTGAAGCTTTCTTT.

The V and J genes are TRBV19 and TRBJ2-7; perhaps D is TRBD1 or TRBD2 (5 bases each). Germline lookup yields CDR1 LNHDA and CDR2 SQIVND (reference sequence). The CDR3 has 14 amino acids. V was cut by 5 bases and J by 3 bases, with 14 bases left in between. In DNA form, the CDR3 reads TGTGCCAGTAGTCCGGGGACGGCCGGCTACGAGCAGTACTTC. It yields the protein CASSPGTAGYEQYF.

The chain combines TRBV9 with TRBJ1-1; 8 nucleotides align to TRBD1. The CDR3 length is 14 residues. The germline V gene has CDR1 SGDLS and CDR2 YYNGEE. V lost 3 bases to trimming and J lost 1 base; unmatched junction nucleotides: 2. CDR3 nucleotides: TGTGCCAGCAGCGGAGACAGGGGGAACACTGAAGCTTTCTTT. Amino acids: CASSGDRGNTEAFF.

V and J are TRBV6-5 and TRBJ1-1; no reliable D call. The CDR3 is 12 amino acids. Germline V CDR1 and CDR2: MNHEY, SVGAGI. V gave up 2 bases and J gave up 4 bases, with 5 bases separating them. DNA for the CDR3: TGTGCCAGCAGTTACAGGGCCACTGAAGCTTTCTTT. Translation: CASSYRATEAFF.

The chain links TRBV5-1 to TRBJ2-7, with 8 bases matching TRBD2. This CDR3 is built from 17 residues. With 0 bases clipped from V and 5 bases from J, the junction kept 13 bases outside the gene matches. In germline, CDR1 is SGHRS, CDR2 YFSETQ. The CDR3 sequence: CASSLGTWGSGKHEQYF. CDR3 bases: TGCGCCAGCAGCTTGGGGACTTGGGGTAGCGGGAAACACGAGCAGTACTTC. Full variable domain (remainder filled in from reference TRBV5-1 and TRBJ2-7): KAGVTQTPRYLIKTRGQQVTLSCSPISGHRSVSWYQQTPGQGLQFLFEYFSETQRNKGNFPGRFSGRQFSNSRSEMNVSTLELGDSALYLCASSLGTWGSGKHEQYFGPGTRLTVT.

V is TRBV5-1 and J is TRBJ2-7; the D gene could be TRBD1 or TRBD2 (5 bases each). Trimming stripped 4 bases from V and 1 base from J, with 12 bases between. This CDR3 contains 14 residues. CDR1 and CDR2 (germline): SGHRS, YFSETQ. The CDR3 sequence is CASSLWDVSYEQYF. CDR3 sequence (DNA): TGCGCCAGCAGCCTTTGGGACGTGTCCTACGAGCAGTACTTC. Using reference TRBV5-1 and TRBJ2-7 for the parts outside the CDR3, the full variable domain is KAGVTQTPRYLIKTRGQQVTLSCSPISGHRSVSWYQQTPGQGLQFLFEYFSETQRNKGNFPGRFSGRQFSNSRSEMNVSTLELGDSALYLCASSLWDVSYEQYFGPGTRLTVT.

V gene TRBV29-1 combines with J gene TRBJ2-7, with 9 bases identical to TRBD1. Germline CDR1 is SQVTM and CDR2 is ANQGSEA. J was trimmed by 2 bases and V by 7 bases; bases with no gene match: 6. The CDR3 sequence is 13 residues long. The CDR3 loop is CSGGQGLAYEQYF. In DNA form, the CDR3 reads TGCAGCGGGGGACAGGGACTGGCCTACGAGCAGTACTTC.

This clone was detected once. This chain connects TRBV5-8 to TRBJ1-2; D is undetermined. The CDR3 spans 15 residues. Between the trimmed V and J ends, which lost 4 bases and 0 bases, there was a span of 13 bases. Germline V lookup: CDR1 SGHTS, CDR2 YDEGEE. CDR3 nucleotide sequence: TGTGCCAGCAGCCCCCGCGGGTTAGCTAACTATGGCTACACCTTC. The encoded protein is CASSPRGLANYGYTF.

The chain has TRBV10-3 and TRBJ1-2; 12 nucleotides match TRBD1. The V segment lost 1 base and the J segment 5 bases; nucleotides outside the gene matches: 5. The CDR3 extends over 16 amino acids. The germline CDR1 and CDR2 sequences are ENHRY and SYGVKD. The CDR3 region is CAISEFRDRGQYGYTF. CDR3 DNA: TGTGCCATCAGTGAGTTCCGGGACAGGGGGCAATATGGCTACACCTTC.